The 5 T cell receptor beta chains below come from one sample, sequenced in a study of blood T cell repertoires in COVID-19. Sequencing used immunoSEQ multiplex PCR; TCRdb keeps in-frame clones, though not all of them. Of approximately 200,000 clones listed, 80% to 90% are singletons. Sequencing was done on a sample of peripheral blood. The origin of the receptors is a man aged 60-69 years who had recovered from COVID-19.

The rearrangement uses TRBV12-3 or TRBV12-4 and TRBJ1-1, with D possibly being TRBD1 (6 bases). V shed 6 bases and J shed 6 bases, with 8 bases lying between them. The CDR3 consists of 11 residues. The CDR3, as DNA: TGTGCCAGCAGACAGGGCTCTGAAGCTTTCTTT. Its protein product is CASRQGSEAFF.

The chain has TRBV19 and TRBJ2-1, with unresolved D. The V gene's germline CDR1 is LNHDA and CDR2 SQIVND (reference sequence). V was cut by 6 bases and J by 0 bases, with 12 bases left in between. The CDR3 covers 15 residues. The DNA of the CDR3 is TGTGCCAGTAGCCTCTCTGACTTCTCCTACAATGAGCAGTTCTTC. This encodes CASSLSDFSYNEQFF. The full variable domain, in which reference TRBV19 and TRBJ2-1 provide the parts outside the CDR3, is DGGITQSPKYLFRKEGQNVTLSCEQNLNHDAMYWYRQDPGQGLRLIYYSQIVNDFQKGDIAEGYSVSREKKESFPLTVTSAQKNPTAFYLCASSLSDFSYNEQFFGPGTRLTVL.

The chain is built from TRBV18 and TRBJ2-5; the D gene is possibly TRBD2 (5 bases). Trimming left V 2 bases short and J 5 bases short, with 9 bases between. Looked up from germline, CDR1 is KGHSH and CDR2 is LQKENI. This CDR3 contains 13 residues. CDR3 coding DNA: TGTGCCAGCTCACCAAGAGTAGCGGAGACCCAGTACTTC. Translated, it gives CASSPRVAETQYF.

In DNA form, the CDR3 reads TGCGCCAGCAGCCAAGATCTAACAGTCTATGGCTACACCTTC. This gives the protein CASSQDLTVYGYTF. The chain has TRBV4-3 and TRBJ1-2; D gene unclear. Germline CDR1 LGHNA, CDR2 YSLEER. This CDR3 has 14 residues. V was cut by 0 bases and J by 4 bases, with 9 bases left in between.

The table lists this clone with a count of one. This rearrangement joins TRBV29-1 to TRBJ1-3; D ambiguous. V was trimmed by 3 bases and J by 0 bases, leaving 9 bases between them. The CDR3 sequence is 14 residues long. Germline V gene sequence: CDR1 SQVTM, CDR2 ANQGSEA. Here the CDR3 reads CSVDAGSSGNTIYF. In nucleotides, the CDR3 is TGCAGCGTTGATGCAGGCTCCTCTGGAAACACCATATATTTT.